This record covers a single T cell receptor (beta chain). The repertoire was sequenced with immunoSEQ multiplex PCR; TCRdb's copy has only in-frame clones and lacks some. Of just under 550,000 clones listed, around 82% are singletons. The data stem from a study of shared T cell receptors in the human thymus. This CDR3 contains 15 residues. Losses at the gene ends were 2 bases for V and 8 bases for J; bases not matched to a gene: 11. Germline V gene sequence: CDR1 LNHDA, CDR2 SQIVND (reference sequence). These same records also appear under a second study, on human thymus T cells. That paper adds: The donors were infants in Finland with congenital heart defects, otherwise immunologically healthy. Resections from corrective heart surgery provided thymus tissue. Blood and thymic repertoires both appeared biased in V and J gene usage. Unrelated individuals were reported by related research to share highly overlapping thymic repertoires.

The sequence derives from a boy under two years old with a congenital heart defect. The specimen sequenced was thymocytes. J is TRBJ1-2 and V is TRBV19, with 7 bases identical to TRBD1. Written as DNA, the CDR3 is TGTGCCAGTAGTATACACGACAGGGTGATATGGGGCTACACCTTC. It translates to CASSIHDRVIWGYTF. Complete variable domain (other parts from reference TRBV19 and TRBJ1-2): DGGITQSPKYLFRKEGQNVTLSCEQNLNHDAMYWYRQDPGQGLRLIYYSQIVNDFQKGDIAEGYSVSREKKESFPLTVTSAQKNPTAFYLCASSIHDRVIWGYTFGSGTRLTVV.